This T cell receptor beta chain is from a study of cytomegalovirus exposure and HLA in healthy donors. V trimming: 4 bases; J trimming: 6 bases; junction bases outside the gene matches: 14. In germline, CDR1 is SGHTA, CDR2 FQGNSA. The CDR3 is 17 residues long. PCR employed 60 Vbeta and 13 Jbeta primers. TCRdb keeps only in-frame clones here, not all; method: immunoSEQ multiplex PCR. The sample holds hundreds of thousands of clones, 70% to 80% seen once. To note about this clone: Its antigen is not known.

Study conclusions and caveats: In a later analysis, a genetic analysis reported fewer productive-TCR N-insertions in an Asian-associated ancestry cluster than the cohort average.

The chain combines TRBV7-2 with TRBJ2-7, with TRBD2 identical over 11 bases. This TCR came from a man aged 40-49 years in good health and CMV-seronegative. Sequenced material: PBMCs. CDR3 sequence: CASSSGGSGRALSEQYF. As DNA, the CDR3 is TGTGCCAGCAGCTCGGGGGGTAGCGGGAGGGCCTTAAGCGAGCAGTACTTC.